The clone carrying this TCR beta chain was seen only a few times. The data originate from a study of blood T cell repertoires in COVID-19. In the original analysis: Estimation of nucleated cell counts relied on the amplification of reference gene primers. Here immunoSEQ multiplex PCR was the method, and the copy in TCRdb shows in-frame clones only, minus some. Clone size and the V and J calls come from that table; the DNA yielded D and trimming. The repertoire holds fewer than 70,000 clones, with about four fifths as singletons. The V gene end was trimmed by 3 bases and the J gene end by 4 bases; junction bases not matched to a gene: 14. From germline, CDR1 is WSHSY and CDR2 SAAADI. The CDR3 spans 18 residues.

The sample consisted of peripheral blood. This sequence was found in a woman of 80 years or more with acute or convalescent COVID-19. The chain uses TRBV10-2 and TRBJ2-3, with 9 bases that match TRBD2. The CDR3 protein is CASSESPVVAGASDTQYF. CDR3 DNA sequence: TGCGCCAGCAGTGAATCTCCTGTGGTAGCGGGGGCCTCAGATACGCAGTATTTT.